Listed here is a single TCR beta chain. The antigen is undetermined. The data belong to a study of cytomegalovirus exposure and HLA in healthy donors. The V end was cut by 5 bases, the J end by 5 bases, with 6 bases between. Germline lookup yields CDR1 DFQATT and CDR2 SNEGSKA (reference sequence). CDR3 size: 11 residues. Here immunoSEQ multiplex PCR was the method, and the copy in TCRdb shows in-frame clones only, minus some. The sample records 150,000 to 250,000 clones, around 80% being singletons. Study-wide points: Confirmation in vitro established that three CMV-associated chains were specific for CMV antigens. Subsequent analysis showed first-cohort TCR clusters tending to co-occur in roughly 130 validation repertoires.

The sequencing sample was made of PBMCs. This TCR was recovered from a woman aged 25 to 39 in good health and CMV-seronegative. J is TRBJ2-2 and V is TRBV20-1; unclear D gene. This CDR3 reads CSASRTGELFF. In DNA form, the CDR3 reads TGCAGTGCTTCTCGGACCGGGGAGCTGTTTTTT.